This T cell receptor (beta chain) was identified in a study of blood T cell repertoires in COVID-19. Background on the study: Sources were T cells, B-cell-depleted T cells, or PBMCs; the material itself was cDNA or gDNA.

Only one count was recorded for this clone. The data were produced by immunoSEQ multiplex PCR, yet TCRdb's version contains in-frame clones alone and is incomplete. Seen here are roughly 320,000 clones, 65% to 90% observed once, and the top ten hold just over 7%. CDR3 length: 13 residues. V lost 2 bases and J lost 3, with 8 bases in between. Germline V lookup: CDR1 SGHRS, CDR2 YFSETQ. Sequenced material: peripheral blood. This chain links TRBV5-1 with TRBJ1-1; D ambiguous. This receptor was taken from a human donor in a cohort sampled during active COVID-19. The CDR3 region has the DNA TGCGCCAGCAGCTTTGGGAGGGACACTGAAGCTTTCTTT. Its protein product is CASSFGRDTEAFF.